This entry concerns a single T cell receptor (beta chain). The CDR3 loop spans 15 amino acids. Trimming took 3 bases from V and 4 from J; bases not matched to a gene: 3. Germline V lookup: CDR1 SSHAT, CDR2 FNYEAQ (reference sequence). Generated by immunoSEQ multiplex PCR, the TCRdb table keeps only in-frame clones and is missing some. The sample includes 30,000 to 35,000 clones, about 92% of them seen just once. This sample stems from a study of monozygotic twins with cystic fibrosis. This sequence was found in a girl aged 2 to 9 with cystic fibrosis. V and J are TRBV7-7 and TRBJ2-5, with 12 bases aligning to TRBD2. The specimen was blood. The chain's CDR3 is CASSLTSGRGETQYF. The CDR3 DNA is TGTGCCAGCAGCTTGACTAGCGGGAGAGGAGAGACCCAGTACTTC.